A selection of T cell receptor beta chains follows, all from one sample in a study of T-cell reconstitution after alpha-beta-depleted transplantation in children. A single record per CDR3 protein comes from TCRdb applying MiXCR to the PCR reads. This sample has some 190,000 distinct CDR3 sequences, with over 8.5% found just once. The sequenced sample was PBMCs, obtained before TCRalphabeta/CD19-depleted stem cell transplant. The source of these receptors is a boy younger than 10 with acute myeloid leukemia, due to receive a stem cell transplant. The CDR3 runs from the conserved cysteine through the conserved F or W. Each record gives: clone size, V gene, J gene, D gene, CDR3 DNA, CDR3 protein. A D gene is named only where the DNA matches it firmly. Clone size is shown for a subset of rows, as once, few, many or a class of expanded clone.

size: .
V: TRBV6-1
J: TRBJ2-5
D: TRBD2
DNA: TGTGCCAGCAGCCACGCGTCGGGGGGCCAAGAGACCCAGTACTTC
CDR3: CASSHASGGQETQYF

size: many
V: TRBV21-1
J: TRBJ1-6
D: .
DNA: TGTGCCAGCAGCCCGCCGGGGAGGGGTTCACCCCTCCACTTT
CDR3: CASSPPGRGSPLHF

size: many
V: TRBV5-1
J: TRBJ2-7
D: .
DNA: TGCGCCAGCAGCTTGGTTCCCCCCGGGATAGAGCAGTACTTC
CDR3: CASSLVPPGIEQYF

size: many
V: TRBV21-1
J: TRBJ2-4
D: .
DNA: TGTGCCAGCAGCACCCCGACAGGACTTGGGAACATTCAGTACTTC
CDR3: CASSTPTGLGNIQYF

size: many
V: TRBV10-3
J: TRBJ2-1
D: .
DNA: TGTGCCATCAGTGAGGGCACCAGCTCCTACAATGAGCAGTTCTTC
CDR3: CAISEGTSSYNEQFF

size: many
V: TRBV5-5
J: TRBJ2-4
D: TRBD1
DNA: TGTGCCAGCAGCACCGACAGGGTTGGCATTCAGTACTTC
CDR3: CASSTDRVGIQYF

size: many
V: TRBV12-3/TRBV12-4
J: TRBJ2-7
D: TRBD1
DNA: TGTGCCAGCAGTTTTGGGACAGGGGGCTACGAGCAGTACTTC
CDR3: CASSFGTGGYEQYF

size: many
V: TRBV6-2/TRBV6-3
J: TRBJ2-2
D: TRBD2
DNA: TGTGCCAGCAGTTACCCTGCTAGCGGGAGCAATTGGGCCGGGGAGCTGTTTTTT
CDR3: CASSYPASGSNWAGELFF

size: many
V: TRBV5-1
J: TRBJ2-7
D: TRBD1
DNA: TGCGCCAGCAGCCCCGGGACAGGGTGGCGTTACGAGCAGTACTTC
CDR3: CASSPGTGWRYEQYF

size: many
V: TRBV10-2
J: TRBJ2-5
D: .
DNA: TGCGCCAGCAGGGATGAGACCCAGTACTTC
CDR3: CASRDETQYF

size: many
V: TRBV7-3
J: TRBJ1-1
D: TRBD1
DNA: TGTGCCAGCAGCTTGGGACAGCAGAACACTGAAGCTTTCTTT
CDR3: CASSLGQQNTEAFF

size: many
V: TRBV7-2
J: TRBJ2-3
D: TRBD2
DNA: TGTGCCAGCAGCCACCCTTTCCCTAGCGGGGATACGCAGTATTTT
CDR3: CASSHPFPSGDTQYF

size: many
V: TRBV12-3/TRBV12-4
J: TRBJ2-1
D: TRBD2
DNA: TGTGCCAGCAGGACTAGCGGTTACAATGAGCAGTTCTTC
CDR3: CASRTSGYNEQFF

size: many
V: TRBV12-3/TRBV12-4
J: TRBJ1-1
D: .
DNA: TGTGCCAGCAGCCTCTGGTCGGGACCTAGGAACACTGAAGCTTTCTTT
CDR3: CASSLWSGPRNTEAFF

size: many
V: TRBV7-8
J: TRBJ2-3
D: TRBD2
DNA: TGTGCCAGCAGCTTCCAGGCTAGCGGGATAACGGCTACCACAGATACGCAGTATTTT
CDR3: CASSFQASGITATTDTQYF

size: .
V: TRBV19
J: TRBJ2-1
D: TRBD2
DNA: TGTGCCTCAATGGGACTAGCGGGAGGGATCTACAATGAGCAGTTCTTC
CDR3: CASMGLAGGIYNEQFF

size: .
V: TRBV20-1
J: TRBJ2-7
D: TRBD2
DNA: TGCAGTGCTATGGGACTAGCGGGAGGAAAAGGCTACGAGCAGTACTTC
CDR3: CSAMGLAGGKGYEQYF

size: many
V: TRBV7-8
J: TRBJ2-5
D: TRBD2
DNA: TGTGCCAGCAGCTTAGAAGAAGCGGGAGCAGAGACCCAGTACTTC
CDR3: CASSLEEAGAETQYF

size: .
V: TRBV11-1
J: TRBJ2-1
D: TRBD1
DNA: TGTGCCAGCAGCTTATTAACAGGGGGCTACAATGAGCAGTTCTTC
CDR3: CASSLLTGGYNEQFF

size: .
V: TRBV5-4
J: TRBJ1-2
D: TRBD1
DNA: TGTGCCAGCAGCTTCGGGACAGGGCTTGGCTACCCCTTC
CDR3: CASSFGTGLGYPF

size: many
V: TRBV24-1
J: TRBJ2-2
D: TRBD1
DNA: TGTGCCACCAGTGATGTGGGACAGGGCACCGGGGAGCTGTTTTTT
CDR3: CATSDVGQGTGELFF

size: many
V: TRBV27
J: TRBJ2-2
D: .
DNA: TGTGCCAGCAGTTTAAAAGGTGGCCTGTACGGTCCGGGCGGGGAGCTGTTTTTT
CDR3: CASSLKGGLYGPGGELFF

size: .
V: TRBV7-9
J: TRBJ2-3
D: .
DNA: TGTGCCAGCAGCTTGGGGTATTTT
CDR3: CASSLGYF

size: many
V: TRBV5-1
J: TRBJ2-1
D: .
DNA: TGCGCCAGCAGCTCCGATATTAGCTCCTACAATGAGCAGTTCTTC
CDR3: CASSSDISSYNEQFF

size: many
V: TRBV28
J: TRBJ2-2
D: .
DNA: TGTGCCAGCAGAAAAATGAGCGTGAACACCGGGGAGCTGTTTTTT
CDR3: CASRKMSVNTGELFF

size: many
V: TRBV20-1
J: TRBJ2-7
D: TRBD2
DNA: TGCAGTGCGACCTCTAGCGGGAGTTTTTCCGCGCAGTACTTC
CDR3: CSATSSGSFSAQYF

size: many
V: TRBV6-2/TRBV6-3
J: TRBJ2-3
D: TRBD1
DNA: TGTGCCAGCAGTTTATCCGGGACAGTTCGAAATACGCAGTATTTT
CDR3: CASSLSGTVRNTQYF

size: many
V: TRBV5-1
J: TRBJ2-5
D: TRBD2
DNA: TGCGCCAGCAAGCTGAATGCGGGAGCTCGAGAGACCCAGTACTTC
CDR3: CASKLNAGARETQYF

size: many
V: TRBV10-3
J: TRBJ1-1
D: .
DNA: TGTGCCATCAATCAGGGTGCCACTGAAGCTTTCTTT
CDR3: CAINQGATEAFF

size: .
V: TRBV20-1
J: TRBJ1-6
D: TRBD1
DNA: TGCAGTGCTCTGCCAGGGGGGCCGAATTCACCCCTCCACTTT
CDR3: CSALPGGPNSPLHF

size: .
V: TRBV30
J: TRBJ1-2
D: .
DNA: TGTGCCTGGAGGCTAGGGAACTATGGCTACACCTTC
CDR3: CAWRLGNYGYTF

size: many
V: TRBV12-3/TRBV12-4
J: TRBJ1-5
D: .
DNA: TGTGCCAGCACCGCGGACGGAAAAAATCAGCCCCAGCATTTT
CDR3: CASTADGKNQPQHF

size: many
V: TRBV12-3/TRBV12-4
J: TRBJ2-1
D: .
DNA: TGTGCCAGCAGATTACACGGGACGGCAAATGAGCAGTTCTTC
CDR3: CASRLHGTANEQFF

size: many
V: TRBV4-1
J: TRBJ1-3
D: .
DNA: TGCGCCAGCAGCCATGTTTCTGGAAACACCATATATTTT
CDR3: CASSHVSGNTIYF

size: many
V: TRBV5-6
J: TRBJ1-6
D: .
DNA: TGTGCCAGCAGCTCCTTCCTCCAGGGTGGGGCTTGGAATTCACCCCTCCACTTT
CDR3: CASSSFLQGGAWNSPLHF

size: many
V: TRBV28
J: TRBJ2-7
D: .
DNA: TGTGCCAGCAGTTTTTCGGACTACCGGTACGAGCAGTACTTC
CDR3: CASSFSDYRYEQYF

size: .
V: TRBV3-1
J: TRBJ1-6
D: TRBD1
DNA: TGTGCCACCTGCCAAGACAGGGGCGGTAATTCACCCCTCCACTTT
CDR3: CATCQDRGGNSPLHF